This T cell receptor beta chain emerged from a study of cytomegalovirus exposure and HLA in healthy donors. The overall study: Out of 398 genotyped donors, about 76% belonged to the Caucasian-associated ancestry cluster.

Unmatched junction bases numbered 5, after V lost 5 bases and J lost 3 bases. The CDR3 is 15 amino acids. Germline assignment: CDR1 SGHAT and CDR2 FQNNGV. PCR used 60 Vbeta primers and 13 Jbeta primers. Sequencing was performed with immunoSEQ multiplex PCR; in TCRdb, only in-frame clones are kept and a portion is missing. This repertoire comprises about 160,000 clones; its ten largest clones make up around 1.4%. The chain uses TRBV11-2 and TRBJ2-7; 12 bases map to TRBD2. The TCR comes from a woman aged 55-69 years in good health and CMV-seronegative. The sequencing sample was made of PBMCs. The CDR3 sequence is CASSPGLAGSYEQYF. The CDR3 DNA follows: TGTGCCAGCAGCCCAGGACTAGCGGGGAGCTACGAGCAGTACTTC.